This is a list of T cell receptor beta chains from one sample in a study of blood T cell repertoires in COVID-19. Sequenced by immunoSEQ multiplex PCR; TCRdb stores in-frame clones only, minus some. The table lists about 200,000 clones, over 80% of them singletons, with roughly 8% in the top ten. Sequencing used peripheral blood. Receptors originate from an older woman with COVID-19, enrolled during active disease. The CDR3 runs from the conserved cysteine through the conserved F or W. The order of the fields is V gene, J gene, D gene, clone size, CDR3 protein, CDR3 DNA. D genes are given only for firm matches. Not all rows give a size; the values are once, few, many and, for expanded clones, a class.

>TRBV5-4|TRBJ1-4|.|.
CASSLDRQKLFF
TGTGCCAGCAGCTTGGACAGGCAAAAACTGTTTTTT
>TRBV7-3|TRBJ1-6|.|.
CASSLRQGNSPLHF
TGTGCCAGCAGCTTAAGGCAGGGTAATTCACCCCTCCACTTT
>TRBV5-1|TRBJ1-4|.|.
CASSSGQGNEKLFF
TGCGCCAGCAGCTCTGGCCAGGGTAATGAAAAACTGTTTTTT
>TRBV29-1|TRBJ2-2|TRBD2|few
CSVAPGLSNTGELFF
TGCAGCGTCGCTCCGGGACTAAGTAACACCGGGGAGCTGTTTTTT
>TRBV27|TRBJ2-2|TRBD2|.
CASSRLAGRTGELFF
TGTGCCAGCAGCCGACTAGCGGGACGGACCGGGGAGCTGTTTTTT
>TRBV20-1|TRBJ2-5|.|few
CSASYVETQYF
TGCAGTGCTAGTTATGTGGAGACCCAGTACTTC
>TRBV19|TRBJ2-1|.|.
CASSIDNRGGYNEQFF
TGTGCCAGTAGTATAGATAACAGGGGAGGATACAATGAGCAGTTCTTC
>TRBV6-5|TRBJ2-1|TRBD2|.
CASSYSRSGGDNEQFF
TGTGCCAGCAGTTACTCGAGAAGCGGGGGTGACAATGAGCAGTTCTTC
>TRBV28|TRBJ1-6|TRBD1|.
CASSFPGQGFYNSPLHF
TGTGCCAGCAGTTTTCCGGGACAGGGGTTCTATAATTCACCCCTCCACTTT
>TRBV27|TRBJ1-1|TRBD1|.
CASSLQPWDRVGTEAFF
TGTGCCAGCAGTCTCCAACCCTGGGACAGGGTAGGGACTGAAGCTTTCTTT
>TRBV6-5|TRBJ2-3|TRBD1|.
CASSDSRGSTDTQYF
TGTGCCAGCAGCGACTCCAGGGGGAGCACAGATACGCAGTATTTT
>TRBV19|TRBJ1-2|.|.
CASSPPDGGVALIYGYTF
TGTGCCAGTAGCCCACCAGATGGCGGCGTCGCCCTGATCTATGGCTACACCTTC
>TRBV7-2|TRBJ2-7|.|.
CASSSDLWGVVEQYF
TGTGCCAGCAGCTCAGACTTGTGGGGGGTGGTGGAGCAGTACTTC
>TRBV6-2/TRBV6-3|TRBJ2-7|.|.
CASSLSTSRTYEQYF
TGTGCCAGCAGTCTCTCCACTAGCCGAACCTACGAGCAGTACTTC
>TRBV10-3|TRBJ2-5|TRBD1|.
CAIRPGQGNLETQYF
TGTGCCATCAGGCCGGGACAGGGGAATTTAGAGACCCAGTACTTC
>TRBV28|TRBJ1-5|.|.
CASSLLKNQPQHF
TGTGCCAGCAGTTTATTAAAAAATCAGCCCCAGCATTTT
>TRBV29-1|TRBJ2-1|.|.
CSVAVPPGQDNEQFF
TGCAGCGTTGCTGTTCCACCAGGGCAAGACAATGAGCAGTTCTTC
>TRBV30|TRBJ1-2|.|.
CAWSSTENYGYTF
TGTGCCTGGAGTTCGACAGAGAACTATGGCTACACCTTC
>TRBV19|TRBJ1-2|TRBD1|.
CASSMSDRVAGYTF
TGTGCCAGTAGTATGTCAGACAGGGTAGCTGGCTACACCTTC
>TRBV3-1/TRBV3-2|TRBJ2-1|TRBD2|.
CASSQDTGGLNEQFF
TGTGCCAGCAGCCAAGACACGGGGGGGCTGAATGAGCAGTTCTTC
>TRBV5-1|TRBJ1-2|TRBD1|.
CASSGQGPREGYTF
TGCGCCAGCAGCGGACAGGGGCCCCGCGAGGGCTACACCTTC
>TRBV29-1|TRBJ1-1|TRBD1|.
CSWRQGNTEAFF
TGCTCCTGGAGACAGGGGAACACTGAAGCTTTCTTT
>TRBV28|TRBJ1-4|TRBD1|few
CASNDYRDRAINEKLFF
TGTGCCAGCAACGACTACCGGGACAGGGCTATTAATGAAAAACTGTTTTTT
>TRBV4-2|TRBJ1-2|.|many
CASSQDSEVTNYGYTF
TGTGCCAGCAGCCAAGACTCGGAGGTCACTAACTATGGCTACACCTTC
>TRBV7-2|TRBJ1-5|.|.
CASSAGGFYQPQHF
TGTGCCAGCAGCGCCGGAGGGTTCTATCAGCCCCAGCATTTT
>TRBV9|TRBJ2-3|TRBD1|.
CASSADRGGTDTQYF
TGTGCCAGCAGCGCGGACAGGGGTGGGACAGATACGCAGTATTTT
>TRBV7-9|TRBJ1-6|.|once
CASSLARANSPLHF
TGTGCCAGCAGCTTAGCCCGAGCTAATTCACCCCTCCACTTT
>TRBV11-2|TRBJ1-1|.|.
CASSLSRTLEAFF
TGTGCCAGCAGCTTAAGTCGAACACTAGAAGCTTTCTTT
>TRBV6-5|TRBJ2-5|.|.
CASGGGQGRETQYF
TGTGCCAGCGGGGGGGGGCAGGGGAGGGAGACCCAGTACTTC
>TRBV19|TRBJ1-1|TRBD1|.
CASSISTGGAEAFF
TGTGCCAGTAGTATCTCAACAGGGGGGGCTGAAGCTTTCTTT
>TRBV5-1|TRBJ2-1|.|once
CASRTAPSYNEQFF
TGCGCCAGCCGGACAGCCCCCTCCTACAATGAGCAGTTCTTC
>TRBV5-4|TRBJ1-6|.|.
CASSLGSGQGQSPLHF
TGTGCCAGCAGCTTGGGTTCCGGCCAGGGTCAGTCACCCCTCCACTTT
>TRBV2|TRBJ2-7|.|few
CASSEPFLYEQYF
TGTGCCAGCAGTGAACCCTTTCTATACGAGCAGTACTTC
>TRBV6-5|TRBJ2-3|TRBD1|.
CASSFRDRVTDTQYF
TGTGCCAGCAGTTTCCGGGACAGGGTGACCGATACGCAGTATTTT
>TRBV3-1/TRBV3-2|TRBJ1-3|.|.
CASSQGLSGFGNTIYF
TGTGCCAGCAGCCAAGGTTTATCGGGGTTTGGAAACACCATATATTTT
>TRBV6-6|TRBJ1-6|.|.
CASSYSRDSGNSPLHF
TGTGCCAGCAGTTATTCCCGGGACTCGGGGAATTCACCCCTCCACTTT
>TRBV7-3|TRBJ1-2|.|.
CASSLIPGRGVDSGYTF
TGTGCCAGCAGCTTAATTCCGGGACGGGGGGTGGATTCTGGCTACACCTTC
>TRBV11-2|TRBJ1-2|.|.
CASSLAREGTYGYTF
TGTGCCAGCAGCTTAGCCAGGGAGGGTACCTATGGCTACACCTTC
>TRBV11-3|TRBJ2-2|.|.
CASSFSDTTGELFF
TGTGCCAGCAGCTTTTCTGACACCACCGGGGAGCTGTTTTTT
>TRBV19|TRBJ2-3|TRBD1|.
CASSQQGATDTQYF
TGTGCCAGTAGTCAACAGGGGGCAACAGATACGCAGTATTTT
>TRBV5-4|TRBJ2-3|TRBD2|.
CASSFLAGAPPTDTQYF
TGTGCCAGCAGCTTCTTAGCGGGGGCCCCCCCCACAGATACGCAGTATTTT
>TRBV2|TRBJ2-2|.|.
CATRFLATGELFF
TGTGCCACCAGGTTCCTGGCAACCGGGGAGCTGTTTTTT
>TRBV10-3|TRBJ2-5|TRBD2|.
CAISGSSGRLETQYF
TGTGCCATCAGTGGATCTAGCGGGAGATTGGAGACCCAGTACTTC
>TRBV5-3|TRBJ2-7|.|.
CARSLWGMGGALSYEQYF
TGTGCCAGAAGCTTGTGGGGAATGGGGGGAGCCCTCTCCTACGAGCAGTACTTC
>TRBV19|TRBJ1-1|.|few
CASSHLGGSHLNTEAFF
TGTGCCAGTAGCCACCTGGGAGGCTCTCACCTGAACACTGAAGCTTTCTTT
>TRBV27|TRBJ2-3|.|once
CASSLPGDTQYF
TGTGCCAGCAGTCTACCAGGGGATACGCAGTATTTT
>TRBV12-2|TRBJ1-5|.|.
CASRLVGDWGQPQHF
TGTGCAAGTCGCTTGGTTGGGGACTGGGGTCAGCCCCAGCATTTT
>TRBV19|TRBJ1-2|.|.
CASSINRENYGYTF
TGTGCCAGTAGTATTAACAGGGAGAACTATGGCTACACCTTC
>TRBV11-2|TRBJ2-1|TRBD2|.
CASSLVRTSGGYNEQFF
TGTGCCAGCAGCTTAGTTAGGACTAGCGGGGGATACAATGAGCAGTTCTTC
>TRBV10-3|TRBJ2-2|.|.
CAARDFSNTGELFF
TGTGCCGCACGGGACTTTTCGAACACCGGGGAGCTGTTTTTT
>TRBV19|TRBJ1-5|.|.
CASSQGQFNQPQHF
TGTGCCAGTAGTCAAGGACAGTTCAATCAGCCCCAGCATTTT
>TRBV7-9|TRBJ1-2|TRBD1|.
CASTDRTGGVYGYTF
TGTGCCAGCACTGACCGGACAGGGGGGGTCTATGGCTACACCTTC
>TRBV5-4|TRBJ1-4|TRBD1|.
CASSWGQGARNEKLFF
TGTGCCAGCAGTTGGGGACAGGGGGCGCGAAATGAAAAACTGTTTTTT
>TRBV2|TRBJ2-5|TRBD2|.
CASSEDGRAGSETQYF
TGTGCCAGCAGTGAAGACGGGAGGGCTGGGTCGGAGACCCAGTACTTC
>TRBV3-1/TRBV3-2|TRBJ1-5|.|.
CASSQDAGPFWPQHF
TGTGCCAGCAGCCAAGACGCAGGGCCTTTCTGGCCCCAGCATTTT
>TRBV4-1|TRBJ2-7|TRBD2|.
CASSQDWGLAATQYF
TGCGCCAGCAGCCAAGACTGGGGCCTAGCGGCGACGCAGTACTTC
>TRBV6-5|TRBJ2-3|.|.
CASSYSSGSRTDTQYF
TGTGCCAGCAGTTACAGTAGCGGAAGTAGGACAGATACGCAGTATTTT
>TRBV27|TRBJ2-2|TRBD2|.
CASSVLPRTSGGGYPGELFF
TGTGCCAGCAGCGTCTTACCGCGGACTAGCGGGGGAGGTTATCCCGGGGAGCTGTTTTTT
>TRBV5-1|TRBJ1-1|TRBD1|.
CASSWRDRGDTEAFF
TGCGCCAGCAGCTGGCGGGACAGGGGGGACACTGAAGCTTTCTTT